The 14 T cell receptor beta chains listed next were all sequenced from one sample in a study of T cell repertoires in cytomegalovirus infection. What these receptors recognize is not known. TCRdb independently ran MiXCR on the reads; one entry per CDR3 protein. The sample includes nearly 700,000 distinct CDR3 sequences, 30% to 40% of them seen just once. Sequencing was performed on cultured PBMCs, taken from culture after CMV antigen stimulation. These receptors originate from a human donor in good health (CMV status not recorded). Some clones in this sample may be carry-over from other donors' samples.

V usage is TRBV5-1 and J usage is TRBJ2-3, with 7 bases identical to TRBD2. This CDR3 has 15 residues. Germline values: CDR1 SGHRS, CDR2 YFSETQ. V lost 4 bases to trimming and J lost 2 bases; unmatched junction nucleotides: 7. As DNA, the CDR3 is TGCGCCAGCAGCGACCTGGCGGGGGACACAGATACGCAGTATTTT. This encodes CASSDLAGDTDTQYF.

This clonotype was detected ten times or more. CDR3 DNA: TGTGCCAGCAGCTTAGCGCATGGCCCAGATACGCAGTATTTT. It yields the protein CASSLAHGPDTQYF. J is TRBJ2-3 and V is TRBV7-2; D call uncertain. Trimming took off 0 bases at V and 4 bases at J, with 8 bases between the two ends. This CDR3 region has 14 residues. CDR1 and CDR2 (germline): SGHTA, FQGNSA. Filled out from reference TRBV7-2 and TRBJ2-3, the complete variable domain reads GAGVSQSPSNKVTEKGKDVELRCDPISGHTALYWYRQSLGQGLEFLIYFQGNSAPDKSGLPSDRFSAERTGGSVSTLTIQRTQQEDSAVYLCASSLAHGPDTQYFGPGTRLTVL.

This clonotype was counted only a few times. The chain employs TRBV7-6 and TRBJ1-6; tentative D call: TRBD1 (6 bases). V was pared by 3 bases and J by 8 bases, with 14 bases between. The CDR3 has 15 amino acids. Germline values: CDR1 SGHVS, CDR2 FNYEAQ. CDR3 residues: CASSLGAGVDSPLHF. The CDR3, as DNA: TGTGCCAGCAGCTTGGGGGCTGGTGTTGATTCACCCCTCCACTTT. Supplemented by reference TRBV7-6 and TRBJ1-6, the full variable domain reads GAGVSQSPRYKVTKRGQDVALRCDPISGHVSLYWYRQALGQGPEFLTYFNYEAQQDKSGLPNDRFSAERPEGSISTLTIQRTEQRDSAMYRCASSLGAGVDSPLHFGNGTRLTVT.

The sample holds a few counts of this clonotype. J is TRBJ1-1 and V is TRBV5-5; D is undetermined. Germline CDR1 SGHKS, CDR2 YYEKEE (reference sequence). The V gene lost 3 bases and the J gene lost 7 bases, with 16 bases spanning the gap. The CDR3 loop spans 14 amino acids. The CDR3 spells CASSWIGPGDEAFF. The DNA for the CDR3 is TGTGCCAGCAGCTGGATAGGGCCGGGTGATGAAGCTTTCTTT.

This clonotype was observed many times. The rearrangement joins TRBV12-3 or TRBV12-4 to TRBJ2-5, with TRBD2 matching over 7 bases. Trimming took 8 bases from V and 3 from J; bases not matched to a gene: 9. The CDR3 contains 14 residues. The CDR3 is CASASGTTEETQYF. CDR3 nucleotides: TGTGCCAGCGCGTCGGGGACTACTGAAGAGACCCAGTACTTC.

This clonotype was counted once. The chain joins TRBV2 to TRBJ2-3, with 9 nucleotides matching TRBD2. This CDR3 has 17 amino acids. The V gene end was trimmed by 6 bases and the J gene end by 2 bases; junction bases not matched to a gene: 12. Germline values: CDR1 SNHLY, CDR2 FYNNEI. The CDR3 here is CASRPPRGGRPTDTQYF. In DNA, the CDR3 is TGTGCCAGCAGACCACCGCGGGGGGGCCGACCCACAGATACGCAGTATTTT.

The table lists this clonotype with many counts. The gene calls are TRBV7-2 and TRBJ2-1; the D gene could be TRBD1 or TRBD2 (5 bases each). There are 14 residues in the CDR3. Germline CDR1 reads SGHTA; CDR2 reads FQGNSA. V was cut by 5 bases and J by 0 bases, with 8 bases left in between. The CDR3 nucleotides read TGTGCCAGCAGCGTGGGGGTCTCCTACAATGAGCAGTTCTTC. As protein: CASSVGVSYNEQFF.

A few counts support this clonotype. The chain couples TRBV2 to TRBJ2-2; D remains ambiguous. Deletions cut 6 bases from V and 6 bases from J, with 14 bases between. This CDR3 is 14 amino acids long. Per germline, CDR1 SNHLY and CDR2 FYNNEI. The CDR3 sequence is CASRSDVGSGELFF. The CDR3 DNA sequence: TGTGCCAGCAGAAGTGATGTTGGGTCCGGGGAGCTGTTTTTT.

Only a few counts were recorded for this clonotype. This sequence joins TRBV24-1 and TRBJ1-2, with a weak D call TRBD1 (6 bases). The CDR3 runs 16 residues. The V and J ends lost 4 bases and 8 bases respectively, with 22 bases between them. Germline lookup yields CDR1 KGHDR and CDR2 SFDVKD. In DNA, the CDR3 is TGTGCCACCAGTGACCCCCGGACGAGGGGGACGAGGGGCTACACCTTC. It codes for CATSDPRTRGTRGYTF.

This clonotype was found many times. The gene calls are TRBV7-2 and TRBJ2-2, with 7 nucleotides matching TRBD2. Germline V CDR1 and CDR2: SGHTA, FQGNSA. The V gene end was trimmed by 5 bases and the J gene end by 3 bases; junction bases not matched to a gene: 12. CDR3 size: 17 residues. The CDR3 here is CASSPRPTSLYTGELFF. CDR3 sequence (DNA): TGTGCCAGCAGCCCCCGCCCGACTAGCCTTTACACCGGGGAGCTGTTTTTT.

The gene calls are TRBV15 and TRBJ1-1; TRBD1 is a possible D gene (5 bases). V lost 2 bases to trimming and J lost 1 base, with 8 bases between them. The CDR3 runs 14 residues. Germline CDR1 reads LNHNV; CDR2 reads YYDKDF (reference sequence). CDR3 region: CATSRRGGNTEAFF. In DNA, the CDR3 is TGTGCCACCAGCAGAAGGGGAGGGAACACTGAAGCTTTCTTT.

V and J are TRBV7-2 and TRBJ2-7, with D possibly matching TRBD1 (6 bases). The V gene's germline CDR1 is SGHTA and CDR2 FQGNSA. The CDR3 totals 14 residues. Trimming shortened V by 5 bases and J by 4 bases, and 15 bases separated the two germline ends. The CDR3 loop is CASSPLFRGYEQYF. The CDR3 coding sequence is TGTGCCAGCAGCCCCCTCTTCAGGGGTTACGAGCAGTACTTC.

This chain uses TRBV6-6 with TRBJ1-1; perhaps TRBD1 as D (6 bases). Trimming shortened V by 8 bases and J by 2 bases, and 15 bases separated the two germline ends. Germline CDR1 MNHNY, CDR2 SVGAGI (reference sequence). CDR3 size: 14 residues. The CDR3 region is CASSSSGVNTEAFF. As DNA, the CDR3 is TGTGCCAGCTCGTCTTCAGGGGTCAACACTGAAGCTTTCTTT.

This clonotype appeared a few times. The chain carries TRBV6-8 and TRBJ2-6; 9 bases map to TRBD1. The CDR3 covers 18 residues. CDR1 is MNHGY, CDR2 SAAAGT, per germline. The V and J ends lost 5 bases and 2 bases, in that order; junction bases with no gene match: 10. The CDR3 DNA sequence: TGTGCCAGCAGTCAAAGGGACAGGGTATCTCCTGGGGCCAACGTCCTGACTTTC. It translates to CASSQRDRVSPGANVLTF.